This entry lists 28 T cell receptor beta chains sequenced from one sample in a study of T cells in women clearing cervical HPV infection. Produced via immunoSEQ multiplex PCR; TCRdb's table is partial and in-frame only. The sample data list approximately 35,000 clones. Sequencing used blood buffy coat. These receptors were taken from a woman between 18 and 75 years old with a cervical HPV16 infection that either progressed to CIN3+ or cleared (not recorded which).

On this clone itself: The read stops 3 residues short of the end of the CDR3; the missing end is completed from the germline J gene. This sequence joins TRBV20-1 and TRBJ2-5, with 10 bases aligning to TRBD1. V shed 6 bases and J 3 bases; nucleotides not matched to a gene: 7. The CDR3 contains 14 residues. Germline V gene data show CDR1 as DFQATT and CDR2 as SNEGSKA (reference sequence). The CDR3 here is CSAFTTGGKETQYF. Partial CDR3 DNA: TGCAGTGCCTTTACGACAGGGGGCAAAGAGACC.

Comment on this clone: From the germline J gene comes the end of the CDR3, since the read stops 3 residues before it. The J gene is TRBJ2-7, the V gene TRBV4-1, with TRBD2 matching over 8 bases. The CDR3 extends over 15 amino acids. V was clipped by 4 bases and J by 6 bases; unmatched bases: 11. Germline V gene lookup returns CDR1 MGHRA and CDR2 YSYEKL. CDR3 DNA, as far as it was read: TGCGCCAGCAGCCCTCTGGGACTAGAGGGTTCCGAG. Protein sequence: CASSPLGLEGSE. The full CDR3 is CASSPLGLEGSEQYF.

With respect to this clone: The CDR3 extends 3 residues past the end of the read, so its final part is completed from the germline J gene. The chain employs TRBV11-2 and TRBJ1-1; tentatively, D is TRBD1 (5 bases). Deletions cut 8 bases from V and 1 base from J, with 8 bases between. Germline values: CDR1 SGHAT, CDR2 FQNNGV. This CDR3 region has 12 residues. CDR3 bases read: TGTGCCAGCGCCCAGGGGAACACTGAA. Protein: CASAQGNTE. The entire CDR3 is CASAQGNTEAFF. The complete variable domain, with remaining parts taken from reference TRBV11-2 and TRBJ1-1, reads EAGVAQSPRYKIIEKRQSVAFWCNPISGHATLYWYQQILGQGPKLLIQFQNNGVVDDSQLPKDRFSAERLKGVDSTLKIQPAKLEDSAVYLCASAQGNTEAFFGQGTRLTVV.

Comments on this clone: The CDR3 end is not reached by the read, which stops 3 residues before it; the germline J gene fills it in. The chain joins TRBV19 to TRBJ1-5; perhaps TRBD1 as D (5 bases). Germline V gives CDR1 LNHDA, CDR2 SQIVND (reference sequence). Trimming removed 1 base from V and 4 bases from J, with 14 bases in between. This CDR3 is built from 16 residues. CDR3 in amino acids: CASSIGGVIANQPQHF. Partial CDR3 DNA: TGTGCCAGTAGTATAGGGGGCGTAATAGCAAATCAGCCC.

The CDR3 here is CASSGNQGINEKLFF. The part of the CDR3 DNA that was read is TGTGCCAGCAGCGGCAATCAGGGTATTAATGAAAAG. This chain links TRBV7-9 with TRBJ2-2; the D gene is possibly TRBD1 (5 bases). The sequence runs out 3 residues before the end of the CDR3; the remainder is reconstructed from the germline J gene. This CDR3 is 15 amino acids long. Germline V gene lookup returns CDR1 SEHNR and CDR2 FQNEAQ (reference sequence).

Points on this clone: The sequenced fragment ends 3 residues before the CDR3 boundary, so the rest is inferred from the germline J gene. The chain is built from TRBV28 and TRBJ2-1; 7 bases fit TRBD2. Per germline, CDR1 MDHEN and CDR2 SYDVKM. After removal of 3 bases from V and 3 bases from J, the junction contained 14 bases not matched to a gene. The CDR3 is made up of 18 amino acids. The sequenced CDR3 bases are TGTGCCAGCAGTTTCGATCCCATGGGGGGGATGAACTACAATGAG. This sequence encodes CASSFDPMGGMNYNE. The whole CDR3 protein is CASSFDPMGGMNYNEQFF.

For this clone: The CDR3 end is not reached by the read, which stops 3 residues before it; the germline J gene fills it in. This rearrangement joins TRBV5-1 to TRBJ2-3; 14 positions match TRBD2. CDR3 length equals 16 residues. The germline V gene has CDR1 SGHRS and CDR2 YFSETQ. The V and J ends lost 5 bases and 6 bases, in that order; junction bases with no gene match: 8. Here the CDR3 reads CASRPTSGGAGDTQYF. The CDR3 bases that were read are TGCGCCAGCAGACCGACTAGCGGGGGGGCCGGGGATACG.

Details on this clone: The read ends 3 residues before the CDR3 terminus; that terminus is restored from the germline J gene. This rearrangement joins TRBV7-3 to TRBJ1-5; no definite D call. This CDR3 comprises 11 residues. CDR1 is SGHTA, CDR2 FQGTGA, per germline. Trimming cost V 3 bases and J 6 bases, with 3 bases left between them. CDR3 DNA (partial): TGTGCCAGCAGCTTCGGTCAGCCC. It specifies CASSFGQP. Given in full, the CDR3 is CASSFGQPQHF.

The part of the CDR3 DNA that was read is TGTGCCAGCAGTCCTCAGGGGACTGAG. Residues: CASSPQGTE. The CDR3 as a whole reads CASSPQGTEQFF. The chain has TRBV25-1 and TRBJ2-1, with D maybe TRBD1 (6 bases). From the germline J gene comes the end of the CDR3, since the read stops 3 residues before it. This CDR3 is built from 12 residues. Germline V CDR1 and CDR2: MGHDK, SYGVNS. V shed 5 bases and J shed 9 bases, with 11 bases lying between them.

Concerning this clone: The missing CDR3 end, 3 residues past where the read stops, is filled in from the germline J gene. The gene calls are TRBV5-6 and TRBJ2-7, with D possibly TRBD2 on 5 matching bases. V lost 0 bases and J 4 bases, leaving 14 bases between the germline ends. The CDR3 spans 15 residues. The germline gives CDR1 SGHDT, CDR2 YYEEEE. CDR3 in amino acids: CASSLGSEGAYEQYF. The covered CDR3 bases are TGTGCCAGCAGCTTGGGTAGCGAGGGAGCTTACGAG. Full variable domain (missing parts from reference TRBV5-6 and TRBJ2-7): DAGVTQSPTHLIKTRGQQVTLRCSPKSGHDTVSWYQQALGQGPQFIFQYYEEEERQRGNFPDRFSGHQFPNYSSELNVNALLLGDSALYLCASSLGSEGAYEQYFGPGTRLTVT.

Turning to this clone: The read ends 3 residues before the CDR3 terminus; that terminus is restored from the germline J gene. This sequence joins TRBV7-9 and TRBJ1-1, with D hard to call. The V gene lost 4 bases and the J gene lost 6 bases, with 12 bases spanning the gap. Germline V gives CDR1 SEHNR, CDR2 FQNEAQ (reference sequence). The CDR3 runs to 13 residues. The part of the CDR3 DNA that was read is TGTGCCAGCAGCTCACACGGTGCGGCTGAA. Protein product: CASSSHGAAE. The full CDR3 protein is CASSSHGAAEAFF.

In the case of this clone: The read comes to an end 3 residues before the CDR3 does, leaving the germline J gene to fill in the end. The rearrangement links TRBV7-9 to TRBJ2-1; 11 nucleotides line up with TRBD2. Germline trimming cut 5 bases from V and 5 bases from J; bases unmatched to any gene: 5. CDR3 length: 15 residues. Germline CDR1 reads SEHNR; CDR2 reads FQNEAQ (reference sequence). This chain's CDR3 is CASSPTTSGDNEQFF. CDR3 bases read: TGTGCCAGCAGCCCCACGACTAGCGGGGACAATGAG.

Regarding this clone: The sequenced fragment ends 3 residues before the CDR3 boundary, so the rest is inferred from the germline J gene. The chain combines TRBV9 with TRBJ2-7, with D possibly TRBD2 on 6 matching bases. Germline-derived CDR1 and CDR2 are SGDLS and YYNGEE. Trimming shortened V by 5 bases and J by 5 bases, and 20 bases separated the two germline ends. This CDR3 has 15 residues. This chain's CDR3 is CASSKGVAEWNEQYF. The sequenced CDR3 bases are TGTGCCAGCAGTAAAGGGGTAGCGGAGTGGAACGAG.

CDR3 region: CASSGDSGGYTF. Incomplete CDR3 DNA: TGTGCCAGCAGCGGGGACTCGGGGGGC. V is TRBV7-8 and J is TRBJ1-2; possible D gene TRBD1, 5 bases. The read finishes 3 residues shy of the CDR3 end, and the germline J gene is used to complete it. This CDR3 region has 12 residues. The germline V gene has CDR1 SGHVS and CDR2 FQNEAQ.

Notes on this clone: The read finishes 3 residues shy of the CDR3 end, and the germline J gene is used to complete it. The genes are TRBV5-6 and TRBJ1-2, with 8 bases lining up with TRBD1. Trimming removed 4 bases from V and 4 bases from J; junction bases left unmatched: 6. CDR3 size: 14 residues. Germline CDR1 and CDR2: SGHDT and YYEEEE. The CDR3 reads CASSPTQGAYGYTF. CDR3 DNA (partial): TGTGCCAGCAGCCCGACGCAGGGGGCCTATGGC.

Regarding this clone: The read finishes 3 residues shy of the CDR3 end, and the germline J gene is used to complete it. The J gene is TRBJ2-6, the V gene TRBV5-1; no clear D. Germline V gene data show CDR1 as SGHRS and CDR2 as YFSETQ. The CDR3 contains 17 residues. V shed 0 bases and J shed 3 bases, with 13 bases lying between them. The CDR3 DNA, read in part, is TGCGCCAGCAGCTTGGGAGAAAAGCCATTTGGGGCCAACGTC. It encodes CASSLGEKPFGANV. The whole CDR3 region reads CASSLGEKPFGANVLTF.

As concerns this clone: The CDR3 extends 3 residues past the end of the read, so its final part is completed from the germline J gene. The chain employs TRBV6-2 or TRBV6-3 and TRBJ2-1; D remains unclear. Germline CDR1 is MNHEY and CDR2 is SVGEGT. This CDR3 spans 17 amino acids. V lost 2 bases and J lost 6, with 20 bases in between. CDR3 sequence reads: CASSYPLRQLGSNEQFF. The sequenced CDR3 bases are TGTGCCAGCAGTTACCCACTCCGGCAGCTAGGTAGCAATGAG.

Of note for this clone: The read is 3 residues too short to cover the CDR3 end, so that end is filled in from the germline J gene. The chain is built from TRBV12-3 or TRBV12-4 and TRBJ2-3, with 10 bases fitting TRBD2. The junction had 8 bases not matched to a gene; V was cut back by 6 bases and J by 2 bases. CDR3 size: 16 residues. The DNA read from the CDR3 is TGTGCCAGCAGGCCCAGACTAGCGGGCTTCACAGATACG. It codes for CASRPRLAGFTDT. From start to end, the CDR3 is CASRPRLAGFTDTQYF.

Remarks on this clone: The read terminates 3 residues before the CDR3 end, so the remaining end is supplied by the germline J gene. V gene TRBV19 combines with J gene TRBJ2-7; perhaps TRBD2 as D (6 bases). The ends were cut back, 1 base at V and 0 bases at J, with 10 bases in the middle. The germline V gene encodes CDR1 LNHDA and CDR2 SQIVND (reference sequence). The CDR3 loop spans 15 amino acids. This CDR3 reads CASSIAGGDSYEQYF. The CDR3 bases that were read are TGTGCCAGTAGTATAGCAGGAGGGGACTCCTACGAG.

The CDR3 sequence: CASSFIRGQEAFF. The covered CDR3 bases are TGTGCCAGCAGCTTTATTAGGGGACAAGAG. The rearrangement uses TRBV11-2 and TRBJ1-1; D possibly corresponds to TRBD1 (6 bases). The missing CDR3 end, 3 residues past where the read stops, is filled in from the germline J gene. Germline V gene data show CDR1 as SGHAT and CDR2 as FQNNGV. The CDR3 extends over 13 amino acids.

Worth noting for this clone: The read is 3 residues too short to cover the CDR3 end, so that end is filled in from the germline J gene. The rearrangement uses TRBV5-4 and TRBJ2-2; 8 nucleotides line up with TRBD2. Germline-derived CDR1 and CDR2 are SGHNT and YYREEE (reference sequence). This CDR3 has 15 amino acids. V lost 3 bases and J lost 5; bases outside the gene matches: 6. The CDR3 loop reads CASSSAGDDTGELFF. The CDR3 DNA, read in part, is TGTGCCAGCAGCTCAGCGGGAGATGATACCGGGGAG.

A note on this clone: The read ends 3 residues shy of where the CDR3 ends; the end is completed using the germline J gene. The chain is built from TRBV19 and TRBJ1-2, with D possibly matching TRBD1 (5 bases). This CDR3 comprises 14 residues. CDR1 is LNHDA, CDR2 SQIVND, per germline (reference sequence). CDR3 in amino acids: CASSISGGDNDYTF. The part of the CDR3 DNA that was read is TGTGCCAGTAGTATTAGCGGGGGTGACAATGAC.

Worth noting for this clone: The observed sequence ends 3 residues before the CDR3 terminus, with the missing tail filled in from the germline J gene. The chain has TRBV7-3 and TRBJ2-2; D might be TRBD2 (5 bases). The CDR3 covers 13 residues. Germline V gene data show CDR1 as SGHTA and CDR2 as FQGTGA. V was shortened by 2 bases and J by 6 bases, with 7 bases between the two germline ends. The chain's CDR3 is CASSLLGAGELFF. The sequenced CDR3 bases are TGTGCCAGCAGCTTACTCGGGGCCGGGGAG. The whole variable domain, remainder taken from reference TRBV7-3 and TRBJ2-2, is GAGVSQTPSNKVTEKGKYVELRCDPISGHTALYWYRQSLGQGPEFLIYFQGTGAADDSGLPNDRFFAVRPEGSVSTLKIQRTERGDSAVYLCASSLLGAGELFFGEGSRLTVL.

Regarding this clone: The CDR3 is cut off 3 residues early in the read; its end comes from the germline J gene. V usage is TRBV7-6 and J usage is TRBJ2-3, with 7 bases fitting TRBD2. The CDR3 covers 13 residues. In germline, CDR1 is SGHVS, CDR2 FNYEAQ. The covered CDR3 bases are TGTGCCAGCAGTTCCAGCGGGGAAGAGACG. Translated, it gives CASSSSGEET. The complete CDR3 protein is CASSSSGEETQYF.

This chain's CDR3 is CASSLEQLSYEQYF. The covered CDR3 bases are TGTGCCAGCAGCTTAGAGCAGTTATCTTACGAG. The chain joins TRBV11-2 to TRBJ2-7; unclear D gene. The read ends 3 residues before the CDR3 terminus; that terminus is restored from the germline J gene. Looked up from germline, CDR1 is SGHAT and CDR2 is FQNNGV. The CDR3 is made up of 14 amino acids. The V end was cut by 0 bases, the J end by 4 bases, with 10 bases between.

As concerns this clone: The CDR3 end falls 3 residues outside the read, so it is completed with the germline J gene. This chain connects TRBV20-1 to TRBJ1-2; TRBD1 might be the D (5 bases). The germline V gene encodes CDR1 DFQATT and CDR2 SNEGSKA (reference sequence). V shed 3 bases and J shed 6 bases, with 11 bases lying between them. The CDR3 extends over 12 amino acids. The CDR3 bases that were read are TGCAGTGCTAGCGCCAGGGAGGATGGC. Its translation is CSASAREDG. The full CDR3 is CSASAREDGYTF.

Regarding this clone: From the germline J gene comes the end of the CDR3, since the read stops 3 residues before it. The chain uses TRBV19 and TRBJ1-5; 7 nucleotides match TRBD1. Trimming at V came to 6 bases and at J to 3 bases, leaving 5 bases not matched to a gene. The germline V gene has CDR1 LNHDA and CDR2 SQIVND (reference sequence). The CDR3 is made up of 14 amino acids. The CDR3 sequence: CASRPQGVNQPQHF. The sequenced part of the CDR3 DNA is TGTGCCAGTAGACCTCAGGGGGTCAATCAGCCC.

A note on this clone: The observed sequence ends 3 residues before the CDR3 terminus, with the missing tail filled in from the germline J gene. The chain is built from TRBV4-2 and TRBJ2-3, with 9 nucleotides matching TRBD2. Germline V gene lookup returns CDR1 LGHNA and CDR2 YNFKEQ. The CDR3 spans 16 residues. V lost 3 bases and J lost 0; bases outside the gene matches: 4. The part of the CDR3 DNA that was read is TGTGCCAGCAGCCATGTAGCGGGAGAAAGCACAGATACG. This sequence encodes CASSHVAGESTDT. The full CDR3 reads CASSHVAGESTDTQYF.